The present TCR beta chain was sequenced within a study of blood T cells in healthy people across ages. Findings of the study overall: PBMCs went unsorted, and a conclusive naive versus antigen-experienced comparison was therefore prevented.

This clonotype was detected a few times. As yet, its antigen is unknown. Combining a sample-barcoded 5' primer with a J-beta primer mix, a second PCR ran for roughly 6 to 11 cycles. In TCRdb, the 5' RACE reads were re-called with MiXCR into one record per CDR3 protein. This sample has hundreds of thousands of distinct CDR3 sequences, with approximately 59% found just once. The clonotype comes from a man in his fifties or sixties in good health. The sequenced sample was blood.

CDR3 nucleotides: TGTGCCAGCAGTTTTGGGGGCAACCTTATCGGGCCCCAGCATTTT. Translated, it gives CASSFGGNLIGPQHF. This chain connects TRBV12-3 or TRBV12-4 to TRBJ1-5, with D maybe TRBD1 (6 bases). The V end was cut by 3 bases, the J end by 9 bases, with 18 bases between. The CDR3 sequence is 15 residues long.